The clone carrying this T cell receptor (beta chain) turned up a few times. Its antigen is not known. There were only healthy Caucasians among the donors. This entry comes from a study of identical twins. A universal primer site arose from template switching, and cDNA bore unique molecular identifiers. MiXCR was run by TCRdb on the 5' RACE reads, yielding one entry per CDR3 protein. The sample has 1.5 million or so distinct CDR3 sequences; about 32% are singletons. Study results and limitations: Low generation probability was overrepresented in out-of-frame alpha sequences shared by twins. Potential partial confounding of zero-insertion analyses by invariant MAIT and iNKT cells was noted.

V shed 7 bases, J shed 9 bases, and the junction held 14 bases outside the gene matches. The CDR3 loop spans 14 amino acids. Germline V gene data show CDR1 as SGHRS and CDR2 as YFSETQ. V usage is TRBV5-1 and J usage is TRBJ1-1, with 8 positions matching TRBD1. The receptor was derived from a newborn girl in good health. Sequencing used cord blood. Here the CDR3 DNA reads TGCGCCAGCCGTCATGGACAGGGCAACGCGAAAGCTTTCTTT. It encodes CASRHGQGNAKAFF.